These 27 T cell receptor beta chains share one sample of origin, sequenced in a study of blood T cell repertoires in COVID-19. Sequenced by immunoSEQ multiplex PCR; TCRdb stores in-frame clones only, minus some. Of about 74,000 clones in the sample, roughly 88% were seen once. The sample was peripheral blood. These receptors were taken from a woman of 80 years or more with active or convalescent COVID-19.

The gene calls are TRBV19 and TRBJ1-5, with unresolved D. Germline V gene data show CDR1 as LNHDA and CDR2 as SQIVND (reference sequence). There are 13 residues in the CDR3. V shed 4 bases and J shed 7 bases, with 11 bases lying between them. This chain's CDR3 is CASSKRGNQPQHF. The CDR3 nucleotides read TGTGCCAGTAGTAAACGGGGTAACCAGCCCCAGCATTTT.

This clone has just one count. The rearrangement links TRBV19 to TRBJ1-1; 7 nucleotides match TRBD1. Trimming at V came to 6 bases and at J to 8 bases, leaving 9 bases not matched to a gene. The CDR3 is made up of 13 amino acids. Germline V gene sequence: CDR1 LNHDA, CDR2 SQIVND (reference sequence). This CDR3 reads CASSPAGGTEAFF. CDR3 DNA sequence: TGTGCCAGTAGCCCCGCAGGGGGTACCGAAGCTTTCTTT.

The V and J genes are TRBV10-1 and TRBJ1-5; D uncertain. The germline V and J ends were trimmed by 6 bases and 1 base, with 7 bases remaining between them. Germline-derived CDR1 and CDR2 are WNHNN and SYGVQD (reference sequence). This CDR3 is built from 13 residues. The CDR3 sequence: CASSTGSNQPQHF. CDR3 bases: TGCGCCAGCAGCACCGGGAGCAATCAGCCCCAGCATTTT.

This chain links TRBV18 with TRBJ2-6, with 8 positions matching TRBD1. V shed 4 bases, J shed 0 bases, and the junction held 8 bases outside the gene matches. The CDR3 runs to 18 residues. Germline CDR1 is KGHSH and CDR2 is LQKENI. The DNA of the CDR3 is TGTGCCAGCTCACGACTAGTCGGACAGGGCTCTGGGGCCAACGTCCTGACTTTC. It specifies CASSRLVGQGSGANVLTF.

This rearrangement joins TRBV3-1 (or the pseudogene TRBV3-2) to TRBJ2-7, with TRBD2 matching 7 bases. V dropped 4 bases and J dropped 7; count of bases not matched to a gene: 10. CDR1 and CDR2 from the germline V gene are LGHDT and YNNKEL (reference sequence). There are 14 residues in the CDR3. The CDR3 sequence: CASSLRGRAWEQYF. The DNA for the CDR3 is TGTGCCAGCAGCCTCCGGGGGAGGGCCTGGGAGCAGTACTTC.

V is TRBV5-1 and J is TRBJ1-2, with D uncertain. V lost 0 bases, J lost 3 bases, and 9 bases lay in between. Germline CDR1 reads SGHRS; CDR2 reads YFSETQ. CDR3 length: 14 residues. CDR3 loop: CASSLDGGDYGYTF. The CDR3 DNA reads as TGCGCCAGCAGCTTGGATGGAGGAGACTATGGCTACACCTTC. The whole variable domain, filled in from reference TRBV5-1 and TRBJ1-2, reads KAGVTQTPRYLIKTRGQQVTLSCSPISGHRSVSWYQQTPGQGLQFLFEYFSETQRNKGNFPGRFSGRQFSNSRSEMNVSTLELGDSALYLCASSLDGGDYGYTFGSGTRLTVV.

The chain combines TRBV3-1 (or the pseudogene TRBV3-2) with TRBJ1-4, with 8 bases that match TRBD1. J was trimmed by 8 bases and V by 1 base; bases with no gene match: 6. The CDR3 covers 15 residues. Looked up from germline, CDR1 is LGHDT and CDR2 is YNNKEL (reference sequence). CDR3 nucleotide sequence: TGTGCCAGCAGCCAAGCGGGCAGGGGGCGCGAAAAACTGTTTTTT. Its protein product is CASSQAGRGREKLFF.

This chain joins TRBV4-1 and TRBJ2-5; 7 nucleotides align to TRBD2. V shed 0 bases and J 4 bases; nucleotides not matched to a gene: 5. The CDR3 has 15 amino acids. The germline V gene encodes CDR1 MGHRA and CDR2 YSYEKL. The DNA of the CDR3 is TGCGCCAGCAGCCAAGAAGGACTAGTTGGAGAGACCCAGTACTTC. Translating it yields CASSQEGLVGETQYF.

The rearrangement links TRBV2 to TRBJ2-7, with a tentative D call TRBD2 (6 bases). The germline V gene encodes CDR1 SNHLY and CDR2 FYNNEI. The length of the CDR3 is 14 residues. V shed 3 bases and J shed 2 bases, with 11 bases lying between them. CDR3 in DNA: TGTGCCAGCAGTGATAGGCGCGGGGCCTACGAGCAGTACTTC. It translates to CASSDRRGAYEQYF.

In its sample, this clone was seen once. The chain links TRBV5-6 to TRBJ2-7, with 12 bases lining up with TRBD1. The CDR3 is 16 residues long. Per germline, CDR1 SGHDT and CDR2 YYEEEE. With V trimmed by 4 bases and J by 3 bases, 8 bases remained unmatched. This chain's CDR3 is CASSEAGTGGFYEQYF. The CDR3 DNA reads TGTGCCAGCAGCGAGGCCGGGACAGGGGGCTTCTACGAGCAGTACTTC.

This rearrangement joins TRBV5-5 to TRBJ1-4; 7 bases agree with TRBD1. CDR3 length: 16 residues. V shed 3 bases and J 0 bases; nucleotides not matched to a gene: 5. Germline V lookup: CDR1 SGHKS, CDR2 YYEKEE (reference sequence). The CDR3 spells CASSYDRAATNEKLFF. DNA of the CDR3: TGTGCCAGCAGCTACGACAGGGCGGCAACTAATGAAAAACTGTTTTTT.

In this sample, this clone turned up a few times. The chain is built from TRBV27 and TRBJ2-3; D possibly corresponds to TRBD1 (6 bases). This CDR3 has 13 amino acids. With 6 bases removed from V and 6 bases from J, the gap between germline ends came to 13 bases. CDR1 MNHEY and CDR2 SMNVEV come from the germline V gene (reference sequence). CDR3 DNA sequence: TGTGCCAGCAGCCGTTACAGGGACGATACGCAGTATTTT. As protein: CASSRYRDDTQYF.

The chain links TRBV5-1 to TRBJ2-2; perhaps TRBD2 as D (5 bases). This CDR3 has 15 residues. Germline V gene lookup returns CDR1 SGHRS and CDR2 YFSETQ. Deletions cut 5 bases from V and 1 base from J, with 12 bases between. CDR3 DNA sequence: TGCGCCAGCAGTACATCGGCGGGGAACACCGGGGAGCTGTTTTTT. Translating gives CASSTSAGNTGELFF.

The CDR3 loop reads CASSFQGAEETQYF. The DNA of the CDR3 is TGCGCCAGCAGCTTCCAGGGGGCCGAAGAGACCCAGTACTTC. The rearrangement uses TRBV5-1 and TRBJ2-5, with 8 bases lining up with TRBD1. This CDR3 is built from 14 residues. Germline assignment: CDR1 SGHRS and CDR2 YFSETQ. The V segment lost 2 bases and the J segment 3 bases; nucleotides outside the gene matches: 3. Drawing the rest from reference TRBV5-1 and TRBJ2-5, the complete variable domain is KAGVTQTPRYLIKTRGQQVTLSCSPISGHRSVSWYQQTPGQGLQFLFEYFSETQRNKGNFPGRFSGRQFSNSRSEMNVSTLELGDSALYLCASSFQGAEETQYFGPGTRLLVL.

CDR3 in amino acids: CASLGTGTSYEQYF. The CDR3 DNA follows: TGTGCTAGCTTAGGGACAGGGACATCCTACGAGCAGTACTTC. This chain links TRBV12-5 with TRBJ2-7, with 9 positions matching TRBD1. Trimming removed 9 bases from V and 1 base from J; junction bases left unmatched: 7. The CDR3 covers 14 residues. Germline CDR1 reads LGHNT; CDR2 reads FRNRAP.

The V call is TRBV20-1, the J call TRBJ1-2; perhaps TRBD1 as D (5 bases). Germline V gene sequence: CDR1 DFQATT, CDR2 SNEGSKA (reference sequence). Trimming pared 3 bases from V and 5 bases from J, leaving 13 bases between. The CDR3 extends over 13 amino acids. CDR3 in amino acids: CSASWGVGYGYTF. For the CDR3, the DNA is TGCAGTGCTAGTTGGGGGGTGGGATATGGCTACACCTTC.

J is TRBJ2-3 and V is TRBV2; 7 bases are a match to TRBD1. Per germline, CDR1 SNHLY and CDR2 FYNNEI. The ends lost 4 bases at V and 1 base at J; junction bases unmatched: 11. The CDR3 spans 17 residues. CDR3 nucleotide sequence: TGTGCCAGCAGTGGCCGGGGTCGGACAGGCGGCACAGATACGCAGTATTTT. This codes for CASSGRGRTGGTDTQYF.

Turning to this clone: It is likely a read error, because the conserved phenylalanine at the end of the CDR3 is missing. The DNA is left out, because the CDR3 cannot be placed on it with certainty; the CDR3 is given as TCRdb lists it. The chain uses TRBV10-3 and TRBJ2-7; TRBD1 reflects the table's D call only, with no check against the DNA. Germline CDR1 is ENHRY and CDR2 is SYGVKD. With termini counted, the CDR3 has 11 amino acids. CDR3 residues: CAISEVMVAVI.

The sample holds a few counts of this clone. This sequence joins TRBV2 and TRBJ2-1; TRBD2 matches 10 bases. The germline CDR1 and CDR2 sequences are SNHLY and FYNNEI. Unmatched junction bases numbered 14, after V lost 10 bases and J lost 5 bases. The CDR3 length is 16 residues. The CDR3 bases are TGTGCCACCCAAGGGGCTAGCGGGAGTCAGGACAATGAGCAGTTCTTC. Translation gives CATQGASGSQDNEQFF.

This rearrangement joins TRBV2 to TRBJ2-7; 7 bases map to TRBD1. V shed 6 bases and J 0 bases; nucleotides not matched to a gene: 5. The CDR3 totals 14 residues. Germline V gives CDR1 SNHLY, CDR2 FYNNEI. CDR3: CASRGDSSSYEQYF. In DNA, the CDR3 is TGTGCCAGCAGGGGGGACAGCAGCTCCTACGAGCAGTACTTC. Combining the CDR3 with reference TRBV2 and TRBJ2-7 gives the whole variable domain EPEVTQTPSHQVTQMGQEVILRCVPISNHLYFYWYRQILGQKVEFLVSFYNNEISEKSEIFDDQFSVERPDGSNFTLKIRSTKLEDSAMYFCASRGDSSSYEQYFGPGTRLTVT.

J is TRBJ2-7 and V is TRBV7-2; tentative D call: TRBD1 (6 bases). The CDR3 is 14 residues long. Germline CDR1 SGHTA, CDR2 FQGNSA. Trimming removed 1 base from V and 4 bases from J, with 11 bases in between. The CDR3 region is CASSLDRVPYEQYF. DNA of the CDR3: TGTGCCAGCAGCTTAGACAGGGTGCCGTACGAGCAGTACTTC.

The V gene is TRBV29-1, the J gene TRBJ2-7, with D possibly TRBD2 on 5 matching bases. Trimming left V 2 bases short and J 0 bases short, with 14 bases between. The CDR3 spans 15 residues. Germline V lookup: CDR1 SQVTM, CDR2 ANQGSEA. CDR3 residues: CSVETVEGASYEQYF. The CDR3 region has the DNA TGCAGCGTTGAAACCGTAGAGGGAGCCTCCTACGAGCAGTACTTC.

This clone occurred once. The rearrangement uses TRBV7-2 and TRBJ2-4, with no clear D. The length of the CDR3 is 16 residues. The germline CDR1 and CDR2 sequences are SGHTA and FQGNSA. The V end was cut by 4 bases, the J end by 6 bases, with 19 bases between. The CDR3 DNA reads TGTGCCAGCAGCTCAACTCACTCTAGAAATGTAAACATTCAGTACTTC. Residues: CASSSTHSRNVNIQYF.

The chain combines TRBV4-3 with TRBJ1-2, with D unresolved. CDR1 LGHNA and CDR2 YSLEER come from the germline V gene. The CDR3 has 14 amino acids. The ends were cut back, 0 bases at V and 9 bases at J, with 14 bases in the middle. CDR3 nucleotides: TGCGCCAGCAGCCAAGACGTAGCCATCTCTAGCTACACCTTC. Protein product: CASSQDVAISSYTF.

V gene TRBV6-2 or TRBV6-3 combines with J gene TRBJ2-7, with TRBD2 as a possible D gene (7 bases). The V end lost 5 bases, the J end lost 5 bases, and 16 bases lay between the germline ends. The CDR3 totals 14 residues. Germline V gene lookup returns CDR1 MNHEY and CDR2 SVGEGT. CDR3 nucleotide sequence: TGTGCCAGCAGTGATCGGGGGGCGATCGACGAGCAGTACTTC. This gives the protein CASSDRGAIDEQYF.

V is TRBV5-1 and J is TRBJ1-1; D possibly corresponds to TRBD1 (6 bases). The ends were cut back, 1 base at V and 2 bases at J, with 12 bases in the middle. Germline V gene data show CDR1 as SGHRS and CDR2 as YFSETQ. The CDR3 contains 15 residues. DNA of the CDR3: TGCGCCAGCAGCTTGAGGGTGGGGGCAAACACTGAAGCTTTCTTT. Translation: CASSLRVGANTEAFF. The whole variable domain, remainder taken from reference TRBV5-1 and TRBJ1-1, is KAGVTQTPRYLIKTRGQQVTLSCSPISGHRSVSWYQQTPGQGLQFLFEYFSETQRNKGNFPGRFSGRQFSNSRSEMNVSTLELGDSALYLCASSLRVGANTEAFFGQGTRLTVV.

This chain joins TRBV7-2 and TRBJ1-1; TRBD1 is a possible D gene (6 bases). This CDR3 contains 15 residues. V dropped 1 base and J dropped 5 bases, with 14 bases sitting between them. Germline CDR1 and CDR2: SGHTA and FQGNSA. CDR3 protein: CASSLVSGEGTEAFF. CDR3 nucleotide sequence: TGTGCCAGCAGCTTAGTTTCAGGGGAGGGTACTGAAGCTTTCTTT.